This TCR beta chain was obtained from a study of T cell changes during pregnancy in multiple sclerosis (dated by TCRdb to about 2019). Looking at the study overall: Changes in the T cell repertoire over the course of pregnancy were examined in this study in women with multiple sclerosis.

The CDR3 runs 14 amino acids, cysteine and phenylalanine included. Solely the CDR3 DNA is kept, with 42 bases framed from the first base. Cut back by 5 bases and 4 bases, the V and J ends lie 11 bases apart. The CDR1 and CDR2 encoded by the germline V gene are SGHTA and FQGNSA. The library was built by means of the immunoSEQ multiplex PCR assay. TCRdb provides this immuneACCESS table in a form limited to in-frame rearrangements. Some clones are lacking; in checked studies, under half of them reflect an unresolved V gene, and why the rest are absent is not known. In this sample the table shows tens of thousands of clones, roughly 95% of which occur a single time. Approximately 0.75% of the sample comes from the top ten. For this clone: Its binding antigen is unknown. Base qualities are not at hand, and no much larger clone is one base apart.

The sequences come from peripheral blood, collected in the second trimester of pregnancy. This chain joins TRBV7-2 to TRBJ1-4; D gene: possibly TRBD1, on 6 matching bases. The clonotype was recovered from a female donor in good health, enrolled as a control in a pregnancy study. The nucleotide sequence is given as TGTGCCAGCAGCCGGGGACACGGTAATGAAAAACTGTTTTTT. This sequence encodes CASSRGHGNEKLFF.